These 16 T cell receptor beta chains share one sample of origin, sequenced in a study of blood T cells in healthy people across ages. Primers used in a second PCR of roughly 6 to 12 cycles were a sample-barcoded 5' primer and a J-beta primer mix. TCRdb fed the 5' RACE reads into MiXCR, producing one record per CDR3 protein. The sample carries 800,000 to 900,000 distinct CDR3 sequences, around 62% recorded once. Sequences were obtained from blood. The receptor set was obtained from a man aged 30 to 45 in good health.

The chain recombines TRBV13 with TRBJ2-5; TRBD2 matches at 11 bases. Per germline, CDR1 PRHDT and CDR2 FYEKMQ (reference sequence). The CDR3 is 16 amino acids. V trimming: 6 bases; J trimming: 4 bases; junction bases outside the gene matches: 10. CDR3 bases: TGTGCCAGCAGTCAGATAGCGGGGGGGCGTGGAGAGACCCAGTACTTC. Its protein product is CASSQIAGGRGETQYF.

The V call is TRBV15, the J call TRBJ1-1; D is unresolved. The CDR3 sequence is 14 residues long. V lost 3 bases, J lost 4 bases, and 12 bases lay in between. The germline gives CDR1 LNHNV, CDR2 YYDKDF (reference sequence). For the CDR3, the DNA is TGTGCCACCAGCAGCGTTCAGGTTAGCACTGAAGCTTTCTTT. This gives the protein CATSSVQVSTEAFF.

This clonotype was recorded a few times. The chain links TRBV20-1 to TRBJ1-2; no reliable D call. The CDR3 consists of 14 residues. The germline gives CDR1 DFQATT, CDR2 SNEGSKA (reference sequence). V lost 0 bases and J 4 bases, leaving 12 bases between the germline ends. The DNA for the CDR3 is TGCAGTGCTAGAGATCTTATCGACGTCTATGGCTACACCTTC. It is translated as CSARDLIDVYGYTF.

The chain links TRBV7-2 to TRBJ2-1, with D perhaps being TRBD1 or TRBD2 (5 bases each). The better agreement between TRBJ2-7 and the DNA end casts doubt on the J call. This CDR3 is built from 13 residues. Germline V gene sequence: CDR1 SGHTA, CDR2 FQGNSA. As DNA, the CDR3 is TGTGCCAGCAGCTTGGGGGTTAGGGGTGAGCAGTACTTC. Protein product: CASSLGVRGEQYF.

The rearrangement uses TRBV20-1 and TRBJ2-7; unclear D gene. The germline CDR1 and CDR2 sequences are DFQATT and SNEGSKA (reference sequence). Between the trimmed V and J ends, which lost 2 bases and 2 bases, there was a span of 16 bases. CDR3 length: 15 amino acids. The CDR3 loop is CSARRALEEAYEQYF. CDR3 DNA sequence: TGCAGTGCTAGAAGGGCTCTAGAGGAAGCCTACGAGCAGTACTTC.

V usage is TRBV7-9 and J usage is TRBJ2-1; 8 nucleotides match TRBD1. This CDR3 comprises 15 residues. Germline V gives CDR1 SEHNR, CDR2 FQNEAQ (reference sequence). With 11 bases clipped from V and 5 bases from J, the junction kept 14 bases outside the gene matches. This CDR3 reads CASQGGTGPNNEQFF. The CDR3 bases are TGTGCCTCTCAAGGGGGGACAGGTCCTAACAATGAGCAGTTCTTC. Full variable domain (rest looked up from reference TRBV7-9 and TRBJ2-1): DTGVSQNPRHKITKRGQNVTFRCDPISEHNRLYWYRQTLGQGPEFLTYFQNEAQLEKSRLLSDRFSAERPKGSFSTLEIQRTEQGDSAMYLCASQGGTGPNNEQFFGPGTRLTVL.

The rearrangement joins TRBV9 to TRBJ2-7; D is unclear. This CDR3 has 15 residues. V dropped 4 bases and J dropped 3 bases, with 17 bases sitting between them. Germline assignment: CDR1 SGDLS and CDR2 YYNGEE. Here the CDR3 reads CASSPTLLKRYEQYF. In DNA, the CDR3 is TGTGCCAGCAGCCCGACCCTCCTCAAACGCTACGAGCAGTACTTC.

The genes are TRBV5-4 and TRBJ1-6, with unresolved D. The CDR3 length is 16 residues. The V gene's germline CDR1 is SGHNT and CDR2 YYREEE (reference sequence). The V end lost 4 bases, the J end lost 2 bases, and 13 bases lay between the germline ends. CDR3: CASSPRKGTYNSPLHF. The DNA of the CDR3 is TGTGCCAGCAGCCCGAGGAAGGGAACCTATAATTCACCCCTCCACTTT.

This clonotype was counted only a few times. The rearrangement links TRBV7-2 to TRBJ2-5; no clear D gene. The ends were cut back, 4 bases at V and 2 bases at J, with 8 bases in the middle. The germline gives CDR1 SGHTA, CDR2 FQGNSA. There are 13 residues in the CDR3. The CDR3 nucleotides are TGTGCCAGCAGCTCCGTCCAACAAGAGACCCAGTACTTC. It yields the protein CASSSVQQETQYF.

The gene calls are TRBV6-2 or TRBV6-3 and TRBJ2-7, with D perhaps assigned TRBD1 or TRBD2 (5 bases each). CDR3 length equals 13 residues. Germline V CDR1 and CDR2: MNHEY, SVGEGT. The germline V and J ends were trimmed by 7 bases and 2 bases, with 12 bases remaining between them. CDR3 sequence (DNA): TGTGCCAGCAACCGGGACGCAACCTACGAGCAGTACTTC. Encoded protein: CASNRDATYEQYF.

This clonotype was detected a few times. The rearrangement links TRBV4-3 to TRBJ2-4, with D unresolved. Germline CDR1 and CDR2: LGHNA and YSLEER. V lost 0 bases and J lost 9, with 15 bases in between. The CDR3 length is 15 residues. The CDR3 is CASSQDHFRVGIQYF. CDR3 nucleotides: TGCGCCAGCAGCCAAGATCATTTTCGGGTTGGCATTCAGTACTTC.

This chain connects TRBV9 to TRBJ2-3; no definite D call. Germline CDR1 reads SGDLS; CDR2 reads YYNGEE. This CDR3 is 15 amino acids long. Trimming took 0 bases from V and 2 from J, leaving 10 bases between them. Written as DNA, the CDR3 is TGTGCCAGCAGCGTAGGTCCTCTCGCCACAGATACGCAGTATTTT. It specifies CASSVGPLATDTQYF.

This CDR3 reads CASSISPTGRDSPLHF. The CDR3 bases are TGTGCCAGCAGCATCTCTCCGACAGGGAGGGATTCACCCCTCCACTTT. This chain uses TRBV7-6 with TRBJ1-6, with 7 nucleotides matching TRBD1. The CDR3 is made up of 16 amino acids. With 5 bases clipped from V and 8 bases from J, the junction kept 12 bases outside the gene matches. Germline CDR1 reads SGHVS; CDR2 reads FNYEAQ.

This clonotype occurred a few times. The chain employs TRBV4-2 and TRBJ1-1; the match to TRBD1 covers 7 bases. The CDR3 sequence is 15 residues long. The V and J ends lost 1 base and 1 base, in that order; junction bases with no gene match: 3. The germline V gene encodes CDR1 LGHNA and CDR2 YNFKEQ. In DNA, the CDR3 is TGTGCCAGCAGCCAAGCAGGGGGTTCGAACACTGAAGCTTTCTTT. The encoded protein is CASSQAGGSNTEAFF.

CDR3 amino acids: CSVVGLEYEQYF. The CDR3 bases are TGCAGCGTTGTTGGGCTCGAGTACGAGCAGTACTTC. This chain joins TRBV29-1 and TRBJ2-7; D gene uncertain. This CDR3 contains 12 residues. V dropped 4 bases and J dropped 4 bases, with 11 bases sitting between them. Germline CDR1 reads SQVTM; CDR2 reads ANQGSEA.

The J gene is TRBJ2-7, the V gene TRBV28; weak D call: TRBD2 (6 bases). Trimming took 7 bases from V and 5 from J, leaving 15 bases between them. CDR3 length: 13 residues. Per the germline V gene, CDR1 is MDHEN and CDR2 is SYDVKM. In nucleotides, the CDR3 is TGTGCCAGCACCGTGGGCGGGGACGACGAGCAGTACTTC. This translates into CASTVGGDDEQYF.